One sample yielded the 19 T cell receptor beta chains listed below, sequenced in a study of shared clonotypes between healthy human individuals. The table came from immunoSEQ multiplex PCR; TCRdb's copy has only in-frame clones and leaves some out. The sample lists 2 million to 2.5 million clones; around 95% were seen once. The sequencing sample was made of naive CD4+ T cells sorted from blood. Subset described: CD45RA+ positively selected. Receptors were obtained from a man aged 18 to 30 in good health.

This sequence joins TRBV7-3 and TRBJ2-5; D not certain. Germline V gene lookup returns CDR1 SGHTA and CDR2 FQGTGA. The germline V and J ends were trimmed by 1 base and 0 bases, with 3 bases remaining between them. The CDR3 consists of 13 residues. The CDR3 DNA reads TGTGCCAGCAGCTTAAGGTACCAAGAGACCCAGTACTTC. This encodes CASSLRYQETQYF.

The chain has TRBV10-3 and TRBJ1-2; no firm D call. The CDR3 has 11 amino acids. The germline V gene encodes CDR1 ENHRY and CDR2 SYGVKD. V gave up 3 bases and J gave up 6 bases, with 5 bases separating them. This CDR3 reads CAISEIDGYTF. CDR3 nucleotides: TGTGCCATCAGTGAAATAGATGGCTACACCTTC.

The chain employs TRBV10-3 and TRBJ2-4, with 13 bases that match TRBD2. The junction had 6 bases not matched to a gene; V was cut back by 3 bases and J by 1 base. The CDR3 contains 18 residues. Germline V CDR1 and CDR2: ENHRY, SYGVKD. For the CDR3, the DNA is TGTGCCATCAGTGACCCTACGACTAGCGGGAGGGCCAAAAACATTCAGTACTTC. It specifies CAISDPTTSGRAKNIQYF.

Concerning this clone itself: The same CDR3 is also encoded by other DNA sequences in this sample. The chain carries TRBV15 and TRBJ1-2, with D hard to call. Germline-derived CDR1 and CDR2 are LNHNV and YYDKDF (reference sequence). The length of the CDR3 is 13 residues. V lost 0 bases to trimming and J lost 1 base, with 3 bases between them. The CDR3 reads CATSRDSNYGYTF. For the CDR3, the DNA is TGTGCCACCAGCAGAGACAGTAACTATGGCTACACCTTC.

This clone showed up just once. V gene TRBV5-1 combines with J gene TRBJ1-4, with no clear D. V gave up 4 bases and J gave up 1 base, with 11 bases separating them. This CDR3 has 15 amino acids. Germline assignment: CDR1 SGHRS and CDR2 YFSETQ. The CDR3 nucleotides are TGCGCCAGCAGCCAAGGCGGGGTAACTAATGAAAAACTGTTTTTT. It is translated as CASSQGGVTNEKLFF.

This sequence joins TRBV27 and TRBJ2-7, with 7 bases matching TRBD1. With 4 bases clipped from V and 2 bases from J, the junction kept 8 bases outside the gene matches. CDR1 is MNHEY and CDR2 is SMNVEV in the germline V gene (reference sequence). The CDR3 covers 15 residues. The CDR3 region is CASSSGQVPTYEQYF. Written as DNA, the CDR3 is TGTGCCAGCAGTTCAGGACAGGTGCCAACCTACGAGCAGTACTTC.

The chain employs TRBV6-5 and TRBJ1-1; possibly TRBD1 for D (5 bases). CDR1 is MNHEY, CDR2 SVGAGI, per germline. This CDR3 region has 14 residues. V shed 6 bases and J shed 7 bases, with 18 bases lying between them. The chain's CDR3 is CASSRDQNRLEAFF. The DNA of the CDR3 is TGTGCCAGCAGCCGAGACCAAAACAGGCTTGAAGCTTTCTTT.

This clone has only a few counts. V gene TRBV27 combines with J gene TRBJ1-5, with TRBD1 identical over 9 bases. CDR3 length equals 14 residues. Germline V gives CDR1 MNHEY, CDR2 SMNVEV (reference sequence). V dropped 3 bases and J dropped 9; count of bases not matched to a gene: 6. The CDR3 bases are TGTGCCAGCAGTTTGGGACAGGGCTTAGGGCCCCAGCATTTT. Translated, it gives CASSLGQGLGPQHF.

This chain connects TRBV30 to TRBJ1-4, with a weak D call TRBD1 (6 bases). The CDR3 spans 13 residues. The V end was cut by 3 bases, the J end by 2 bases, with 7 bases between. Germline CDR1 reads GTSNPN; CDR2 reads SVGIG (reference sequence). CDR3 sequence (DNA): TGTGCCTGGAGGGACAGCACTAATGAAAAACTGTTTTTT. Protein product: CAWRDSTNEKLFF.

This chain links TRBV27 with TRBJ2-1, with no clear D. Looked up from germline, CDR1 is MNHEY and CDR2 is SMNVEV (reference sequence). The CDR3 is 13 residues long. V gave up 5 bases and J gave up 7 bases, with 12 bases separating them. CDR3 protein: CASSLRRPNEQFF. As DNA, the CDR3 is TGTGCCAGCAGTCTTAGGAGACCTAATGAGCAGTTCTTC.

For this clone: The same CDR3 also results from other DNA sequences found in this sample. This chain joins TRBV6-1 and TRBJ1-2; the D is unclear. The length of the CDR3 is 13 residues. V shed 3 bases and J shed 2 bases, with 7 bases lying between them. Germline V gene lookup returns CDR1 MNHNS and CDR2 SASEGT. The CDR3 protein is CASSDVGNYGYTF. CDR3 coding DNA: TGTGCCAGCAGTGACGTGGGAAACTATGGCTACACCTTC.

The CDR3 loop is CASQSAGFGNTIYF. The CDR3 nucleotides are TGTGCCTCACAGAGCGCAGGGTTTGGAAACACCATATATTTT. The chain couples TRBV30 to TRBJ1-3; maybe TRBD1 (5 bases). V gave up 7 bases and J gave up 3 bases, with 16 bases separating them. The germline V gene encodes CDR1 GTSNPN and CDR2 SVGIG (reference sequence). The CDR3 contains 14 residues.

The sample holds one count of this clone. The rearrangement uses TRBV19 and TRBJ2-6; D remains unclear. Trimming left V 7 bases short and J 1 base short, with 5 bases between. Per germline, CDR1 LNHDA and CDR2 SQIVND (reference sequence). This CDR3 has 13 amino acids. The chain's CDR3 is CASKESGANVLTF. The CDR3 DNA reads TGTGCCAGTAAGGAGTCTGGGGCCAACGTCCTGACTTTC.

The chain carries TRBV9 and TRBJ2-7; TRBD1 matches 7 bases. V shed 4 bases and J 9 bases; nucleotides not matched to a gene: 7. The CDR3 contains 12 residues. Germline CDR1 reads SGDLS; CDR2 reads YYNGEE. The CDR3 DNA reads as TGTGCCAGCAGCCCAAGGACAGGCGGGCAGTACTTC. Its translation: CASSPRTGGQYF.

The CDR3 spells CSVETLSAYGYTF. CDR3 coding DNA: TGCAGCGTTGAAACCCTGTCAGCTTATGGCTACACCTTC. V gene TRBV29-1 combines with J gene TRBJ1-2, with unresolved D. CDR3 length: 13 residues. Germline CDR1 is SQVTM and CDR2 is ANQGSEA. Trimming removed 2 bases at V and 5 bases at J, with 12 bases between.

V gene TRBV5-1 combines with J gene TRBJ2-1, with 7 bases fitting TRBD2. This CDR3 is 15 amino acids long. Looked up from germline, CDR1 is SGHRS and CDR2 is YFSETQ. Trimming took 1 base from V and 3 from J; bases not matched to a gene: 4. CDR3 region: CASSLNLADYNEQFF. CDR3 nucleotide sequence: TGCGCCAGCAGCTTGAATCTAGCGGACTACAATGAGCAGTTCTTC.

The rearrangement links TRBV25-1 to TRBJ2-1; TRBD1 matches 7 bases. In germline, CDR1 is MGHDK, CDR2 SYGVNS. The CDR3 sequence is 14 residues long. The ends lost 5 bases at V and 5 bases at J; junction bases unmatched: 6. CDR3 nucleotide sequence: TGTGCCAGCAGTCTCGCAGGGGGTAACAATGAGCAGTTCTTC. It codes for CASSLAGGNNEQFF.

The V and J genes are TRBV6-1 and TRBJ1-5, with D uncertain. CDR1 and CDR2 (germline): MNHNS, SASEGT. Between the trimmed V and J ends, which lost 3 bases and 0 bases, there was a span of 15 bases. There are 17 residues in the CDR3. CDR3 sequence reads: CASSDPGFLYSNQPQHF. CDR3 in DNA: TGTGCCAGCAGTGACCCCGGGTTCCTCTATAGCAATCAGCCCCAGCATTTT.

This chain joins TRBV5-1 and TRBJ2-2, with 8 positions matching TRBD1. Per the germline V gene, CDR1 is SGHRS and CDR2 is YFSETQ. The CDR3 is 16 amino acids. The V segment lost 4 bases and the J segment 3 bases; nucleotides outside the gene matches: 8. DNA for the CDR3: TGCGCCAGCAGCCCCTTAGACAGGGGTGACACCGGGGAGCTGTTTTTT. It is translated as CASSPLDRGDTGELFF.